This T cell receptor (beta chain) was sequenced during a study of shared clonotypes between healthy human individuals. Overall study results and limits: In general, naive subsets displayed greater estimated richness than memory subsets did.

Cells designated naive CD8 were CD45RO-negative and were positively selected for CCR7, with terminally differentiated effector memory CD45RA+ cells excluded. As regards this clone: Its antigen remains unidentified.

TCRdb keeps only in-frame clones here, not all; method: immunoSEQ multiplex PCR. The sample holds some 2.1 million clones; about 94% are singletons and the top ten take more than 1.5%. This CDR3 is built from 15 residues. V gave up 2 bases and J gave up 1 base, with 12 bases separating them. Germline V gives CDR1 SGHDT, CDR2 YYEEEE. The origin of this receptor is a man aged 18 to 29 in good health. Some clones in this sample may be carry-over from other donors' samples. The sample comprised naive CD8+ T cells from PBMCs. V is TRBV5-6 and J is TRBJ1-1; D perhaps matches TRBD1 (6 bases). This chain's CDR3 is CASSFLPGANTEAFF. DNA for the CDR3: TGTGCCAGCAGCTTTCTTCCGGGGGCGAACACTGAAGCTTTCTTT.